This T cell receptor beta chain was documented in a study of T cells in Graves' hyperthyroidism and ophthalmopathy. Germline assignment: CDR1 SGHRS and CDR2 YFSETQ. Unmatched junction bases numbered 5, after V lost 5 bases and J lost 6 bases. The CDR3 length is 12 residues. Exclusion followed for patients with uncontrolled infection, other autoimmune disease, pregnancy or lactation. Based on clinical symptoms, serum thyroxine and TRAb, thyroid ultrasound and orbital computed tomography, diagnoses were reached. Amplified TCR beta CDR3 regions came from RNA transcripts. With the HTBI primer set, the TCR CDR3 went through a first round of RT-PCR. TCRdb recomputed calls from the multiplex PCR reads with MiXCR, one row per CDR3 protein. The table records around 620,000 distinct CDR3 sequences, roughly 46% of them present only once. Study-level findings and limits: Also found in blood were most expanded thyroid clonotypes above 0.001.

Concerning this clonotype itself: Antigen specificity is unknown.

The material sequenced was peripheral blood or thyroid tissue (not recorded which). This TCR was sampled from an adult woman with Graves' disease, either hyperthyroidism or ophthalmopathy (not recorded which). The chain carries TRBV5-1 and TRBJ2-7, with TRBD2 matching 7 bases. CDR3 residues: CASRPGRSEQYF. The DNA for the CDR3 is TGCGCCAGCAGGCCCGGGAGGAGCGAGCAGTACTTC.